The 5 T cell receptor beta chains below come from one sample, sequenced in a study of T cell responses to AZD1222 COVID-19 vaccine. TCRdb keeps only in-frame clones here, not all; method: immunoSEQ multiplex PCR. The table lists about 150,000 clones, over 75% of them singletons, with 7.5% to 8.5% in the top ten. The sequences come from peripheral blood, collected on day 0 of AZD1222 vaccination. These receptors were obtained from an adult in good health.

CDR3 in amino acids: CASSWGQLGETQYF. The CDR3 region has the DNA TGCGCCAGCAGCTGGGGACAACTCGGGGAGACCCAGTACTTC. The chain combines TRBV5-1 with TRBJ2-5, with D possibly being TRBD1 (6 bases). The length of the CDR3 is 14 residues. V gave up 3 bases and J gave up 5 bases, with 14 bases separating them. Germline V lookup: CDR1 SGHRS, CDR2 YFSETQ.

The V call is TRBV3-1 (or the pseudogene TRBV3-2), the J call TRBJ2-2; TRBD2 might be the D (6 bases). V gave up 3 bases and J gave up 4 bases, with 21 bases separating them. This CDR3 comprises 18 residues. Germline values: CDR1 LGHDT, CDR2 YNNKEL (reference sequence). The CDR3 DNA follows: TGTGCCAGCAGCCACCTTGGGAGTGCCCGGGGGTTCACCGGGGAGCTGTTTTTT. Protein product: CASSHLGSARGFTGELFF.

This clone came up once. V usage is TRBV11-1 and J usage is TRBJ2-2; 8 positions match TRBD1. The CDR3 extends over 14 amino acids. With 5 bases clipped from V and 3 bases from J, the junction kept 2 bases outside the gene matches. CDR1 is SGHAT, CDR2 FQDESV, per germline (reference sequence). The CDR3 sequence: CASSRDRHTGELFF. The CDR3 nucleotides are TGTGCCAGCAGCCGGGACAGGCACACCGGGGAGCTGTTTTTT.

V gene TRBV12-2 combines with J gene TRBJ2-7; the table assigns TRBD2, which was not confirmed against the DNA. TRBV12-2 is deemed a pseudogene. The CDR3 covers 17 residues. The CDR3 loop reads CASRLALVIADSYEQYF. Here the CDR3 DNA reads TGTGCAAGTCGCTTAGCGTTGGTGATAGCTGATTCCTACGAGCAGTACTTC.

The J gene is TRBJ1-5, the V gene TRBV7-9; TRBD1 matches 7 bases. The trim removed 5 bases at V and 1 base at J, leaving 5 bases unmatched. Germline V gene lookup returns CDR1 SEHNR and CDR2 FQNEAQ (reference sequence). CDR3 size: 15 residues. CDR3 in DNA: TGTGCCAGCAGCAGGGACAGTTTAAGCAATCAGCCCCAGCATTTT. This encodes CASSRDSLSNQPQHF.